The clone carrying this T cell receptor beta chain was detected a few times. These data belong to a study of glioma-infiltrating T cells after dendritic cell vaccination. As for the study in general: Dendritic cell vaccination trial patients had either newly diagnosed or recurrent glioblastoma.

The repertoire was sequenced with immunoSEQ multiplex PCR; TCRdb's copy has only in-frame clones and lacks some. The sample lists about 96,000 clones; 70% to 80% were seen once. Germline V lookup: CDR1 SGHVS, CDR2 FNYEAQ. The V and J ends lost 6 bases and 2 bases respectively, with 13 bases between them. CDR3 length: 14 residues. The rearrangement uses TRBV7-6 and TRBJ2-5; possibly TRBD2 for D (5 bases). The source is a human donor with glioblastoma. Here the sequenced sample was blood, taken before dendritic cell vaccination. The CDR3 DNA follows: TGTGCCAGCAGTGTTACCGGGGTTCAAGAGACCCAGTACTTC. It encodes CASSVTGVQETQYF. Variable domain in full (rest from reference TRBV7-6 and TRBJ2-5): GAGVSQSPRYKVTKRGQDVALRCDPISGHVSLYWYRQALGQGPEFLTYFNYEAQQDKSGLPNDRFSAERPEGSISTLTIQRTEQRDSAMYRCASSVTGVQETQYFGPGTRLLVL.